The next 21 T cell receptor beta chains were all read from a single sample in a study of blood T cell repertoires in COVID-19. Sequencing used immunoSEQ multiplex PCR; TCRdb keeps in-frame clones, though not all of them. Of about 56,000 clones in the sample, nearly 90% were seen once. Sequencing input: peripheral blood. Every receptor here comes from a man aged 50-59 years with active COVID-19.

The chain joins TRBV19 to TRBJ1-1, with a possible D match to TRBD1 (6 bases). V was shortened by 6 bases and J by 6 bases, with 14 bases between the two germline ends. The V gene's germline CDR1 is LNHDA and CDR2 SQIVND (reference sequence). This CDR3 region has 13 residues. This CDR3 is CASSFDRSSEAFF. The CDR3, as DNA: TGTGCCAGTAGCTTCGACAGGTCTTCTGAAGCTTTCTTT.

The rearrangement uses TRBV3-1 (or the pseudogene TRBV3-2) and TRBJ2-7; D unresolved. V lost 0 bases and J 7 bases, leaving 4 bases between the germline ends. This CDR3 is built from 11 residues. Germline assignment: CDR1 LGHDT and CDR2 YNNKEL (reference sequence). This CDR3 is CASSQDGEQYF. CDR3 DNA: TGTGCCAGCAGCCAAGACGGTGAGCAGTACTTC.

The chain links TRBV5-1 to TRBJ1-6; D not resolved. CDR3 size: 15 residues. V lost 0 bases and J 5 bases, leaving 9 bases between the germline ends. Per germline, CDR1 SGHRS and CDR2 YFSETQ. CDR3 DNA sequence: TGCGCCAGCAGCTTGGCCTCCCGGGATAATTCACCCCTCCACTTT. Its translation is CASSLASRDNSPLHF. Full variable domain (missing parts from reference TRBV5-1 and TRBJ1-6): KAGVTQTPRYLIKTRGQQVTLSCSPISGHRSVSWYQQTPGQGLQFLFEYFSETQRNKGNFPGRFSGRQFSNSRSEMNVSTLELGDSALYLCASSLASRDNSPLHFGNGTRLTVT.

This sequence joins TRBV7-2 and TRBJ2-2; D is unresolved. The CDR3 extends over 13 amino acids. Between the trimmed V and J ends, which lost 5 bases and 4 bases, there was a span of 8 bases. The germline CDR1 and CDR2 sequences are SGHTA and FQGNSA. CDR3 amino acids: CASSLYPTGELFF. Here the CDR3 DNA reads TGTGCCAGCAGCCTATATCCCACCGGGGAGCTGTTTTTT. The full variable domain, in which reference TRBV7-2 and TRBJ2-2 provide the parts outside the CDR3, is GAGVSQSPSNKVTEKGKDVELRCDPISGHTALYWYRQSLGQGLEFLIYFQGNSAPDKSGLPSDRFSAERTGGSVSTLTIQRTQQEDSAVYLCASSLYPTGELFFGEGSRLTVL.

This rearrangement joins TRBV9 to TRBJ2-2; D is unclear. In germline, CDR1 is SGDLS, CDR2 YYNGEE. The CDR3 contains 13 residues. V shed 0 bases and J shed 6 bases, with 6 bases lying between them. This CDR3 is CASSVGSPGELFF. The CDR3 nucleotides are TGTGCCAGCAGCGTAGGTAGCCCCGGGGAGCTGTTTTTT.

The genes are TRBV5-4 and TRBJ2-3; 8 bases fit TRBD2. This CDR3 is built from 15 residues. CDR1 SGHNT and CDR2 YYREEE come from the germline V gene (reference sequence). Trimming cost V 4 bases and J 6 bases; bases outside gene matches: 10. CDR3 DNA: TGTGCCAGCAGCCTTAGCGGGGCCCCGTCGGATACGCAGTATTTT. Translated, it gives CASSLSGAPSDTQYF.

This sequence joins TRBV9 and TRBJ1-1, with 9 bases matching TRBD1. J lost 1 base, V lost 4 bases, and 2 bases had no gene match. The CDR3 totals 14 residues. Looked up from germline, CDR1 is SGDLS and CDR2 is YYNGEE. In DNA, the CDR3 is TGTGCCAGCAGCCGGACAGGGGAGAACACTGAAGCTTTCTTT. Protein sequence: CASSRTGENTEAFF.

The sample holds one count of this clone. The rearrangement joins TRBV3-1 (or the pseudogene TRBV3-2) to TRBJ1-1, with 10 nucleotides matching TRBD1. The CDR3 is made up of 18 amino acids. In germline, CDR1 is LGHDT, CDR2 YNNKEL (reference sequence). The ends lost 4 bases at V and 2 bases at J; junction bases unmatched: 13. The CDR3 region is CASSPSAGTGAPNTEAFF. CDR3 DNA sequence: TGTGCCAGCAGCCCTTCCGCCGGGACAGGGGCCCCTAACACTGAAGCTTTCTTT.

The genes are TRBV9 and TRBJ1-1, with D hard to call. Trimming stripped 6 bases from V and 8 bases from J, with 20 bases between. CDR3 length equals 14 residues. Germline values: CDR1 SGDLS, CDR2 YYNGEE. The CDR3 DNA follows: TGTGCCAGCACCCAAGGCGCGGATGCCACCGAAGCTTTCTTT. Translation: CASTQGADATEAFF.

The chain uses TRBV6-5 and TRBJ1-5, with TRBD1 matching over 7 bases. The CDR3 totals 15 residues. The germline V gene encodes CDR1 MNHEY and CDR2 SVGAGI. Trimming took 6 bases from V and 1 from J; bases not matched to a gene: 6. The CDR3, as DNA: TGTGCCAGCAGGCAACAGGGGACCAGCAATCAGCCCCAGCATTTT. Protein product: CASRQQGTSNQPQHF.

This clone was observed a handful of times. CDR3 sequence (DNA): TGCAGTGCTAGAGATCGAACAGGGCGGTACTTC. Amino acids: CSARDRTGRYF. The chain uses TRBV20-1 and TRBJ2-7; maybe TRBD1 (6 bases). Germline lookup yields CDR1 DFQATT and CDR2 SNEGSKA (reference sequence). V dropped 0 bases and J dropped 12 bases, with 12 bases sitting between them. The CDR3 totals 11 residues.

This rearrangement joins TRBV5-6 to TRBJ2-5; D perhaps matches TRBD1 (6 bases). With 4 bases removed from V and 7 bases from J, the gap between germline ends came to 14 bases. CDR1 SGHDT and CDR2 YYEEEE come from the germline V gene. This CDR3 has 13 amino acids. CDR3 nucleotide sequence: TGTGCCAGCAGCATAGACAGGCGGCGGACCCAGTACTTC. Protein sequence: CASSIDRRRTQYF.

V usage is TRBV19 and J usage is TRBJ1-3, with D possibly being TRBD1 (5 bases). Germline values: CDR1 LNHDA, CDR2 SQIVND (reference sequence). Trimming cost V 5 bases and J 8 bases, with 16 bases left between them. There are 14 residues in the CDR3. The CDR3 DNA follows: TGTGCCAGTAGTGTAAGCAGGGTCGGGCACACCATATATTTT. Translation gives CASSVSRVGHTIYF.

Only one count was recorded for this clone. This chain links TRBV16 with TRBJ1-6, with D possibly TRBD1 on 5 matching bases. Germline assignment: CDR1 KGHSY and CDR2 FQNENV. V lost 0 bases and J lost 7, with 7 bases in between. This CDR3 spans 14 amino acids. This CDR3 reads CASSQSGLNSPLHF. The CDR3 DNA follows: TGTGCCAGCAGCCAATCGGGACTAAATTCACCCCTCCACTTT.

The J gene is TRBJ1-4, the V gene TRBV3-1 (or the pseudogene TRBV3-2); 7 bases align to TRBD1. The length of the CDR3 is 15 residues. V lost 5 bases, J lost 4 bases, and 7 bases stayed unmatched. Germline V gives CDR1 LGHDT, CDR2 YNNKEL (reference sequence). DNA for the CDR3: TGTGCCAGCAGCGGACCGGGACAGAGTAATGAAAAACTGTTTTTT. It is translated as CASSGPGQSNEKLFF.

CDR3 amino acids: CASSPGQMDTEAFF. As DNA, the CDR3 is TGTGCCAGCTCACCTGGACAAATGGACACTGAAGCTTTCTTT. The rearrangement uses TRBV18 and TRBJ1-1, with D possibly matching TRBD1 (5 bases). The CDR3 spans 14 residues. In germline, CDR1 is KGHSH, CDR2 LQKENI. V shed 3 bases and J shed 3 bases, with 11 bases lying between them. Drawing the rest from reference TRBV18 and TRBJ1-1, the complete variable domain is NAGVMQNPRHLVRRRGQEARLRCSPMKGHSHVYWYRQLPEEGLKFMVYLQKENIIDESGMPKERFSAEFPKEGPSILRIQQVVRGDSAAYFCASSPGQMDTEAFFGQGTRLTVV.

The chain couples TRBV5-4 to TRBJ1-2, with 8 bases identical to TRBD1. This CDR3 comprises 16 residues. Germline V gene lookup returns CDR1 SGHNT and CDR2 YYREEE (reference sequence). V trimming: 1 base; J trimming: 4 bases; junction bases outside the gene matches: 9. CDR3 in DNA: TGTGCCAGCAGCTTGTATTTGGACAGGGACGGCTATGGCTACACCTTC. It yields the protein CASSLYLDRDGYGYTF.

The CDR3 protein is CASNNGNKSPLHF. DNA for the CDR3: TGTGCCAGCAATAACGGGAACAAATCACCCCTCCACTTT. The chain uses TRBV6-5 and TRBJ1-6, with D unresolved. Germline V lookup: CDR1 MNHEY, CDR2 SVGAGI. V was clipped by 7 bases and J by 10 bases, with 14 bases between them. The CDR3 covers 13 residues.

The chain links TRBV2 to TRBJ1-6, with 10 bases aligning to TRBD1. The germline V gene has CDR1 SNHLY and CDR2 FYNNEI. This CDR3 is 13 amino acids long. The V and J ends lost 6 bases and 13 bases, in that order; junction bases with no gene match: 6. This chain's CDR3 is CASSRDRGLPLHF. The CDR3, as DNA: TGTGCCAGCAGCCGGGACAGGGGATTGCCCCTCCACTTT.

CDR3 loop: CASSLGQNSGYTF. Written as DNA, the CDR3 is TGTGCCAGCAGCTTAGGACAGAACTCCGGCTACACCTTC. The chain couples TRBV7-2 to TRBJ1-2; tentatively, D is TRBD1 (5 bases). Trimming pared 1 base from V and 8 bases from J, leaving 11 bases between. This CDR3 comprises 13 residues. CDR1 is SGHTA, CDR2 FQGNSA, per germline.

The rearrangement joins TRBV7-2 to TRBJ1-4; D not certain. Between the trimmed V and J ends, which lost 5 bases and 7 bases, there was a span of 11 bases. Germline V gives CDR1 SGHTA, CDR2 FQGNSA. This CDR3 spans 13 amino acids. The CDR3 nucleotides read TGTGCCAGCAGCCCGAGGGTGACTGAAAAACTGTTTTTT. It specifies CASSPRVTEKLFF.